This T cell receptor (beta chain) originates from a study of CD8 T cells in Susac syndrome. An input of about 0.5 to 1 ug of RNA was subjected to reverse transcription using random hexamers. A single record per CDR3 protein comes from TCRdb applying MiXCR to the immunoSEQ multiplex PCR reads. The data show about 120,000 distinct CDR3 sequences, with around 94% seen just once and about 0.09% held by the top ten. This CDR3 spans 14 amino acids. Germline CDR1 is SNHLY and CDR2 is FYNNEI. Trimming took off 6 bases at V and 5 bases at J, with 11 bases between the two ends. This clonotype came up once. The source material was CD4+ T cells from PBMCs. The J gene is TRBJ1-6, the V gene TRBV2; tentatively, D is TRBD1 (5 bases). The TCR comes from a human donor with multiple sclerosis. The chain's CDR3 is CASRIGTDNSPLHF. The CDR3 bases are TGTGCCAGCAGGATAGGGACGGATAATTCACCCCTCCACTTT.